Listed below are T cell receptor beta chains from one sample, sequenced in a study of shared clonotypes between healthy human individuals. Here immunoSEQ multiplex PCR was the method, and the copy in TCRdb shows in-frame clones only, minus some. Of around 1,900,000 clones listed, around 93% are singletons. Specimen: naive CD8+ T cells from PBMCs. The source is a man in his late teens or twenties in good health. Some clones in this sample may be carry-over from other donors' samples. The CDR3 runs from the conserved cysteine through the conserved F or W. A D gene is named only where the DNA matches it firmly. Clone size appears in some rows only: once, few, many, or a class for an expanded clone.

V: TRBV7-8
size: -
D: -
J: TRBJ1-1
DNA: TGTGCCAGCAGCCAAACGTTGCTTGGGGGACTGCTGAACACTGAAGCTTTCTTT
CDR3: CASSQTLLGGLLNTEAFF

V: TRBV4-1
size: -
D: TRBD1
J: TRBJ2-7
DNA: TGCGCCAGCAGCCAAGTCGGGACAGGAGTTTACGAGCAGTACTTC
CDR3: CASSQVGTGVYEQYF

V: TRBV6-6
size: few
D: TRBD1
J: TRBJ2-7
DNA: TGTGCCAGCAGCGAAGGACAGGGGAACGAGCAGTACTTC
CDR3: CASSEGQGNEQYF

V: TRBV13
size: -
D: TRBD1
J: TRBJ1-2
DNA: TGTGCCAGCAGCTTACTGGGACAGGGTAACTATGGCTACACCTTC
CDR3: CASSLLGQGNYGYTF

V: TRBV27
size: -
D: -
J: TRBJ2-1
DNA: TGTGCCAGCAGTTTCTTGCGGGATTGGGAGCAGTTCTTC
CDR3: CASSFLRDWEQFF

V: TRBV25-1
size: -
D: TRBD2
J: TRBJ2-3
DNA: TGTGCCAGCGTGGGGGGGAATACGCAGTATTTT
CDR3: CASVGGNTQYF

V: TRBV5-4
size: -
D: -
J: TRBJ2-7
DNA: TGTGCCAGCAGCCCTCCCGGCAGGGATCCCTACGAGCAGTACTTC
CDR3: CASSPPGRDPYEQYF

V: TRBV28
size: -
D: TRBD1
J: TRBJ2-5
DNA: TGTGCCAGCAGTTTGACAGGGGGCGGGGAGACCCAGTACTTC
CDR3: CASSLTGGGETQYF

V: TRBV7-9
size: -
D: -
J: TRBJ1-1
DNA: TGTGCCAGCAGCTTGGATCGAAACACTGAAGCTTTCTTT
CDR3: CASSLDRNTEAFF

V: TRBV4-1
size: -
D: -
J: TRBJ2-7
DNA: TGCGCCAGCAGCCAAGGTGACGCAGGGGTGTACTACGAGCAGTACTTC
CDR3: CASSQGDAGVYYEQYF

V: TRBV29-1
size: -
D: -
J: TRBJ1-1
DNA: TGCAGCGTTGAAGGACCTGAAGCTTTCTTT
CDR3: CSVEGPEAFF

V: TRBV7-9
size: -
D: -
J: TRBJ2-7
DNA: TGTGCCAGCAGGACAGGAGAGGCCTACGAGCAGTACTTC
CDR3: CASRTGEAYEQYF

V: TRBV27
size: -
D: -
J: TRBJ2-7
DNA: TGTGCCAGCTCAATAGGGCAGGGGCTCTCCTACGAGCAGTACTTC
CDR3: CASSIGQGLSYEQYF

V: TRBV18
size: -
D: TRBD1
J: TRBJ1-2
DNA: TGTGCCAGCTCACCGGACAGGGGAGGAAACTATGGCTACACCTTC
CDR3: CASSPDRGGNYGYTF

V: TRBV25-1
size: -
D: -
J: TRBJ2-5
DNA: TGTGCCAGCAGTGAGAGAGTAGGGGGGTTAGAGACCCAGTACTTC
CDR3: CASSERVGGLETQYF

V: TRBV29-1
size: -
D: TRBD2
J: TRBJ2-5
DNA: TGCAGCCCCTGGGGGGAGGGAGAGACCCAGTACTTC
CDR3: CSPWGEGETQYF

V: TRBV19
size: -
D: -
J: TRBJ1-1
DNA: TGTGCCAGTAGGGTCAAGGTTAACACTGAAGCTTTCTTT
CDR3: CASRVKVNTEAFF

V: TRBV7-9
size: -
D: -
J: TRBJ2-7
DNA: TGTGCCAGCAGCTTAGAGGTAGCGGTTCATTCCTACGAGCAGTACTTC
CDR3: CASSLEVAVHSYEQYF

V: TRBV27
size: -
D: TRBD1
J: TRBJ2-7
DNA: TGTGCCAGCAGTACTCCCCCGGGACAGGGGGGCTCCTACGAGCAGTACTTC
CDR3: CASSTPPGQGGSYEQYF

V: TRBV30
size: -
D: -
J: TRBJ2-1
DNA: TGTGCCTGGTTTCGGGCCTACAATGAGCAGTTCTTC
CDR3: CAWFRAYNEQFF

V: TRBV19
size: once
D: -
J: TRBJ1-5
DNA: TGTGCCAGTAGCGAACAGGATCTACCTTTGATGAGCAATCAGCCCCAGCATTTT
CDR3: CASSEQDLPLMSNQPQHF

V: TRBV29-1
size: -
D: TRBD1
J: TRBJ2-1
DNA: TGCAGCGTTACCGGGACAGGGGCGCCAAGCTCCTACAATGAGCAGTTCTTC
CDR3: CSVTGTGAPSSYNEQFF

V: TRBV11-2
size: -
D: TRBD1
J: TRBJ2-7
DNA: TGTGCCAGCAGCTTAGCCTACGGGACAGCATACGAGCAGTACTTC
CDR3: CASSLAYGTAYEQYF

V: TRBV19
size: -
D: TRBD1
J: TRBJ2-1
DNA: TGTGCCAGTAGCACATACAGGGGGCGAGAGCAGTTCTTC
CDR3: CASSTYRGREQFF

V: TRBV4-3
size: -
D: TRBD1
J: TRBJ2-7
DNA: TGCGCCAGCAGCCACTGGGACAGAAGTTCCTACGAGCAGTACTTC
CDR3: CASSHWDRSSYEQYF

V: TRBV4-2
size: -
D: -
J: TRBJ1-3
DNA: TGTGCCAGCAGCCAAGAACAGGTTAATGGAAACACCATATATTTT
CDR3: CASSQEQVNGNTIYF

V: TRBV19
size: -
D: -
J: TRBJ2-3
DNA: TGTGCCAGTAGTAGCCTCTGGTCAGATACGCAGTATTTT
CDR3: CASSSLWSDTQYF

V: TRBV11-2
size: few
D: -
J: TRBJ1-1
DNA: TGTGCCAGCAGTCTAGTCGGGAAATCTGAAGCTTTCTTT
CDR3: CASSLVGKSEAFF

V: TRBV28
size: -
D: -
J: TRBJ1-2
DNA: TGTGCCAGCAGTACCGGCCGGGACCGAGCTAACTATGGCTACACCTTC
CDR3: CASSTGRDRANYGYTF

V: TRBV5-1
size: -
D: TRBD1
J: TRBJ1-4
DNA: TGCGCCAGCAGCGCAGACAGGGAACTGAGCGAAAAACTGTTTTTT
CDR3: CASSADRELSEKLFF

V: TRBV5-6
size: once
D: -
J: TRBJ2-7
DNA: TGTGCCAGCAGCTTGGGGAGAAGGGTGGTCGAGCAGTACTTC
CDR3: CASSLGRRVVEQYF

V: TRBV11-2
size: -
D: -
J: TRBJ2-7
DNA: TGTGCCAGCAGCTCGTTAGCGACAACCTACGAGCAGTACTTC
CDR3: CASSSLATTYEQYF

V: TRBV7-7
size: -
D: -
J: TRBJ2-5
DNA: TGTGCCAGCAGCTTGACTATGGGGGAAGAGACCCAGTACTTC
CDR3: CASSLTMGEETQYF

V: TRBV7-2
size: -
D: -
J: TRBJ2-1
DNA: TGTGCCAGCAGCCAAGGTACTCGGGGGCTCTACAATGAGCAGTTCTTC
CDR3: CASSQGTRGLYNEQFF

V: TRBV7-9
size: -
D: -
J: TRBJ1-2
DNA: TGTGCCAGCAGCCCCCCTGGGGCTAACTATGGCTACACCTTC
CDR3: CASSPPGANYGYTF

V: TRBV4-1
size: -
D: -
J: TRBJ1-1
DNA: TGCGCCAGCAGCCTAAAGACCGGGGCTGAAGCTTTCTTT
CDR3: CASSLKTGAEAFF

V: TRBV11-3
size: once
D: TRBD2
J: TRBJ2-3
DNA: TGTGCCAGCAGCTCATGGACTAGCGGGAGCACAGATACGCAGTATTTT
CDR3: CASSSWTSGSTDTQYF

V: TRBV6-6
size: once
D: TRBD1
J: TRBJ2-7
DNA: TGTGCCAGCAGTTTGGGGGCCAGGGGGTCCTACGAGCAGTACTTC
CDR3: CASSLGARGSYEQYF

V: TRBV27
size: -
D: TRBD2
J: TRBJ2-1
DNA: TGTGCCAGCAGTTTATCAAGGCTAGCGGGAGTTTCGAATGAGCAGTTCTTC
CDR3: CASSLSRLAGVSNEQFF

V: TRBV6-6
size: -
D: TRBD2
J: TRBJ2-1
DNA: TGTGCCAGCAGTTACATTCCTAGCGGGGATTACAATGAGCAGTTCTTC
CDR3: CASSYIPSGDYNEQFF

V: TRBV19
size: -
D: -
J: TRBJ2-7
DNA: TGTGCCAGTCAAGAAGCAGGGGTCTACGAGCAGTACTTC
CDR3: CASQEAGVYEQYF

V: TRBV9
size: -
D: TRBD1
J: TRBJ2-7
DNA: TGTGCCAGCGGGGGACAGGGGTCATCCTACGAGCAGTACTTC
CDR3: CASGGQGSSYEQYF

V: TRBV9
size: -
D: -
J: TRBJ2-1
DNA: TGTGCCAGCAGCCCAGGGGTTGTCAATGAGCAGTTCTTC
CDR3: CASSPGVVNEQFF

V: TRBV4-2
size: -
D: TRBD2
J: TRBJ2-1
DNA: TGTGCCAGCAGCCAAGATCGGGACTACCTCTACAATGAGCAGTTCTTC
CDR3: CASSQDRDYLYNEQFF

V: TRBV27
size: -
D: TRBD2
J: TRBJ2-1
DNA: TGTGCCAGCAGTCTGACTAGCGGGGCTCAAAATGAGCAGTTCTTC
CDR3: CASSLTSGAQNEQFF

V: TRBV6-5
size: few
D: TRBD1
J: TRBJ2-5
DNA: TGTGCCAGCAGTCCGACAGGGTGGGAGACCCAGTACTTC
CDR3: CASSPTGWETQYF

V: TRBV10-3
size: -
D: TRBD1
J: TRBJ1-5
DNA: TGTGCCATCAGTGACCCGGACAGGGTGGGACGACAGCCCCAGCATTTT
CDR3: CAISDPDRVGRQPQHF

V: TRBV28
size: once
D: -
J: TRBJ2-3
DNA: TGTGCCAGCAGTCGGGGTTACACAGATACGCAGTATTTT
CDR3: CASSRGYTDTQYF

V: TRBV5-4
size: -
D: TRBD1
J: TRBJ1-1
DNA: TGTGCCAGCAGTGACAGGGGTCGTGTCACTGAAGCTTTCTTT
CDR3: CASSDRGRVTEAFF

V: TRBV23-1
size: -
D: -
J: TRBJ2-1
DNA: TGCGCCAGCAGCCCCGATCGCGGTTGGAATGAGCAGTTCTTC
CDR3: CASSPDRGWNEQFF

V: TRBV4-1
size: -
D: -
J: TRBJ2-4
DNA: TGCGCCAGCAGCCAACTAGCAACTCAGTACTTC
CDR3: CASSQLATQYF

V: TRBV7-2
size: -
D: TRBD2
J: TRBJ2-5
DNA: TGTGCCAGCAGCTTAGCGGGCGGGAGAGGGCAAGAGACCCAGTACTTC
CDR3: CASSLAGGRGQETQYF

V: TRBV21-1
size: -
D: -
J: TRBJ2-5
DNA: TGTGCCAGCAGCAGGACTAGTTGGGAGACCCAGTACTTC
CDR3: CASSRTSWETQYF

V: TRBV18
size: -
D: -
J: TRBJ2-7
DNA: TGTGCCAGCTCACACCGGGACATCGGGCCCTACGAGCAGTACTTC
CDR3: CASSHRDIGPYEQYF

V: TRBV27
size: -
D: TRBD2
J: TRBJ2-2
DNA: TGTGCCAGCAGTTTGGATCTAGCGGGAGCGGGTGGCGGGGAGCTGTTTTTT
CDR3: CASSLDLAGAGGGELFF

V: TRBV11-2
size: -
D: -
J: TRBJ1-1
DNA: TGTGCCAGCAGCTTAGGTGCCCAAACTGAAGCTTTCTTT
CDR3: CASSLGAQTEAFF

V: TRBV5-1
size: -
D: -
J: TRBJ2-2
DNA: TGCGCCAGCAGCTTGGCGGCTAGGACCGACACCGGGGAGCTGTTTTTT
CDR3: CASSLAARTDTGELFF

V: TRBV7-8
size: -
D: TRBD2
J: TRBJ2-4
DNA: TGTGCCAGCAGCACCCGTAGGTCTAGCGGGAGTGAGAACATTCAGTACTTC
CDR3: CASSTRRSSGSENIQYF

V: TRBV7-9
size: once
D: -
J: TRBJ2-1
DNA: TGTGCCAGCAGACAGACGCACGGGAATGAGCAGTTCTTC
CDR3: CASRQTHGNEQFF